This T cell receptor beta chain emerged from a study of OX40 agonist ivuxolimab in advanced cancers. For the study in its entirety: The costimulatory receptor OX40 (CD134) was targeted by ivuxolimab, a fully human IgG2 agonistic monoclonal antibody. Patients were allowed to have had prior anti-PD-1, anti-PD-L1 or anti-CTLA-4 therapy, and approximately 40% of the dose-escalation patients had been treated with checkpoint inhibitors. Of the roughly 51 patients in dose escalation, about 20 had hepatocellular carcinoma, roughly 15 had melanoma, 9 had renal cell carcinoma and 9 had head and neck cancer. The purpose of peripheral TCRbeta sequencing was to test whether ivuxolimab changed TCR sequence diversity and led to clonal T-cell expansion. Partial responses were achieved by three dose-escalation patients, of whom one had hepatocellular carcinoma and two had cutaneous melanoma. The paper describes the monotherapy dose-escalation part (N ≈ 49 patients) of the phase I trial of ivuxolimab. In the dose-escalation cohort, around four fifths of patients were male, and the mean age was roughly 60 years, with a range of about 23 to 85. Intravenous ivuxolimab was administered to patients every 2 weeks at six dose levels: 0.01, 0.1, 0.3, 1.5, 3 and 10 mg/kg.

V and J lose 2 bases and 7 bases, and a span of 8 bases separates them. Its CDR3 holds 12 amino acids, cysteine through phenylalanine. The DNA shown is the 36-base CDR3, in frame from base 1. Based on the germline V gene (reference sequence), the CDR1 and CDR2 sequences are PRHDT and FYEKMQ. Comment on this clone: No cognate antigen has been identified for it. Nothing much larger sits one base from this clone, and base qualities are not available.

The trial excluded patients who had a history of autoimmune disease or were on systemic immunosuppression. In every dose cohort, peripheral blood was drawn for TCR sequencing at baseline, cycle 4 day 1, and cycle 7 day 1. Samples were obtained from an open-label, multicenter, first-in-human phase I dose-escalation trial of ivuxolimab. The trial enrolled adults with locally advanced or metastatic head and neck squamous cell, hepatocellular, melanoma or renal cell carcinoma. Before TCR sequencing, CD4+ and CD8+ T cells were separately sorted from peripheral blood. The research as a whole found: After ivuxolimab, more expanded clones were found on average in CD8+ T cells than in CD4+ T cells. Antigen specificity was not determined for the clonally expanded peripheral T cells. In the 0.1-3.0 mg/kg groups, partial responders were among the patients with the lowest normalized peripheral clonal expansion, particularly in CD8+ T cells. Low levels of normalized T-cell clonal expansion were also seen in some nonresponding patients. At doses of 0.1 to 3.0 mg/kg, clonal expansion of both CD4+ and CD8+ T cells in blood was seen between baseline and week 6.

For sequencing of the TCRbeta CDR3 region, genomic DNA was extracted from the sorted cells. The immunoSEQ Assay was used for sequencing of TCRbeta CDR3 regions. In TCRdb, the immuneACCESS table is reduced to in-frame sequences with V and J assigned. These tables do not hold every clone; where another copy was compared, an unresolved V gene accounts for under half, and the others remain unexplained. In this sample the table shows tens of thousands of clones, 94% of which occur a single time. The top ten clones comprise about a fifth of the sample. This receptor was identified in an adult with an advanced solid tumor such as melanoma, head and neck, liver or kidney cancer. Recombination connected TRBV13 to TRBJ1-2, with the D gene not confidently named. The sample consisted of CD4+ or CD8+ T cells sorted from blood, taken in a trial of the OX40 agonist ivuxolimab. The base sequence is TGTGCCAGCAGCTTATACGCAATTGGCTACACCTTC. The translation is CASSLYAIGYTF.